The next 3 T cell receptor beta chains were all read from a single sample in a study of blood T cells in healthy people across ages. PCR was performed a second time for about 6 to 12 cycles using a sample-barcoded 5' primer and a J-beta primer mix. TCRdb re-called the 5' RACE reads with MiXCR, one entry per CDR3 protein. The sample has about 830,000 distinct CDR3 sequences, about 62% seen once. The sample was blood. The receptors here all came from a man aged 30 to 45 in good health.

The genes are TRBV5-1 and TRBJ2-3; no clear D. CDR1 SGHRS and CDR2 YFSETQ come from the germline V gene. This CDR3 is 13 amino acids long. Trimming removed 4 bases at V and 6 bases at J, with 12 bases between. CDR3 sequence: CASSPPRWDTQYF. The CDR3 DNA sequence: TGCGCCAGCAGCCCGCCGAGGTGGGATACGCAGTATTTT.

This clonotype turned up a few times. The chain links TRBV5-6 to TRBJ1-1, with a weak D call TRBD1 (5 bases). Germline V gene data show CDR1 as SGHDT and CDR2 as YYEEEE. This CDR3 spans 14 amino acids. V gave up 4 bases and J gave up 2 bases, with 12 bases separating them. CDR3 sequence reads: CASSRGGINTEAFF. The CDR3 DNA reads TGTGCCAGCAGCCGTGGGGGAATCAACACTGAAGCTTTCTTT.

This chain joins TRBV7-2 and TRBJ1-6, with a possible D match to TRBD1 (5 bases). This CDR3 is built from 17 residues. Trimming removed 3 bases from V and 10 bases from J, with 22 bases in between. Germline lookup yields CDR1 SGHTA and CDR2 FQGNSA. CDR3 sequence reads: CASSFSLGQGARSPLHF. As DNA, the CDR3 is TGTGCCAGCAGCTTTAGCTTAGGACAAGGGGCGCGATCACCCCTCCACTTT.